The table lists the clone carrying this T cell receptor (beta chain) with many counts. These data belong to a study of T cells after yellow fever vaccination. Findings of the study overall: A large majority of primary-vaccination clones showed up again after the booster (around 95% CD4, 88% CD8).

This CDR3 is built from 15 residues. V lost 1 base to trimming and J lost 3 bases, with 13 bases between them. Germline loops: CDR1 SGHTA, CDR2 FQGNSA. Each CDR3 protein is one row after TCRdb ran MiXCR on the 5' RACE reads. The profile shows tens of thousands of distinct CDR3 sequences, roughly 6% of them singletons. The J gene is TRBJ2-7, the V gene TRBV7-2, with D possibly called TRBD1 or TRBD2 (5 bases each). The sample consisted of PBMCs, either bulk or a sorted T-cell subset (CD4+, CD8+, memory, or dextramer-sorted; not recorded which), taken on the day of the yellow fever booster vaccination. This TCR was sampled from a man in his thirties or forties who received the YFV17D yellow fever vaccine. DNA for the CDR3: TGTGCCAGCAGCTTAGGGGGGTCTCCGAGCTACGAGCAGTACTTC. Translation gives CASSLGGSPSYEQYF. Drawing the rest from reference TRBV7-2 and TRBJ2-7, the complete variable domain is GAGVSQSPSNKVTEKGKDVELRCDPISGHTALYWYRQSLGQGLEFLIYFQGNSAPDKSGLPSDRFSAERTGGSVSTLTIQRTQQEDSAVYLCASSLGGSPSYEQYFGPGTRLTVT.